These 31 T cell receptor beta chains came from one sample sequenced in a study of spatial heterogeneity in lung cancer. Study observations and caveats: Counts of expanded intratumoral alpha and beta TCRs tracked tumor mutation counts.

Time point given: sample taken at primary tumor resection. TCRdb used MiXCR to reprocess the 5' RACE reads, holding one entry per CDR3 protein. Of about 20,000 distinct CDR3 sequences detected, approximately 15% appear once; the ten largest clones hold under 40%. These receptors lack a known antigen. The sequencing used lung tumor tissue, collected at surgery. These receptor sequences come from a female donor with early-stage non-small cell lung cancer.

The rearrangement links TRBV10-3 to TRBJ2-2; 11 bases agree with TRBD2. The CDR3 runs to 15 residues. V dropped 6 bases and J dropped 4; count of bases not matched to a gene: 4. Germline lookup yields CDR1 ENHRY and CDR2 SYGVKD. The CDR3 sequence is CAISKTSGITGELFF. For the CDR3, the DNA is TGTGCCATCAGCAAGACTAGCGGGATCACCGGGGAGCTGTTTTTT.

Within the sample, this clonotype is medium-sized. This chain joins TRBV19 and TRBJ2-7; weak D call: TRBD1 (6 bases). Trimming took off 7 bases at V and 3 bases at J, with 10 bases between the two ends. Germline CDR1 is LNHDA and CDR2 is SQIVND (reference sequence). The CDR3 has 12 residues. CDR3 DNA sequence: TGTGCCAGTACGGGCAGGGGCTACGAGCAGTACTTC. It translates to CASTGRGYEQYF.

This chain joins TRBV12-3 or TRBV12-4 and TRBJ2-1; possible D gene TRBD2, 6 bases. This CDR3 is 15 amino acids long. The V and J ends lost 1 base and 4 bases respectively, with 11 bases between them. Written as DNA, the CDR3 is TGTGCCAGCAGTTTAGACGGGAGCCGTTACAATGAGCAGTTCTTC. Translated, it gives CASSLDGSRYNEQFF.

V and J are TRBV7-9 and TRBJ2-5; a weak D match, TRBD1 (7 bases). Germline CDR1 and CDR2: SEHNR and FQNEAQ (reference sequence). V shed 6 bases and J shed 1 base, with 15 bases lying between them. The CDR3 is 15 residues long. CDR3 sequence: CASSFAGQPQETQYF. The CDR3 DNA sequence: TGTGCCAGCAGTTTCGCGGGACAGCCCCAAGAGACCCAGTACTTC.

The chain recombines TRBV3-1 with TRBJ2-7, with 12 bases identical to TRBD2. Germline V gene sequence: CDR1 LGHDT, CDR2 YNNKEL (reference sequence). The CDR3 contains 14 residues. Trimming at V came to 4 bases and at J to 9 bases, leaving 7 bases not matched to a gene. CDR3 sequence reads: CASSPTSGSVRQYF. In DNA, the CDR3 is TGTGCCAGCAGCCCGACTAGCGGGAGCGTTCGGCAGTACTTC.

The chain links TRBV7-6 to TRBJ2-2; D gene unclear. CDR3 length: 12 residues. V was shortened by 1 base and J by 7 bases, with 4 bases between the two germline ends. CDR1 is SGHVS, CDR2 FNYEAQ, per germline. The CDR3 reads CASSLGVGELFF. The CDR3 coding sequence is TGTGCCAGCAGCTTAGGGGTCGGGGAGCTGTTTTTT. Full variable domain (rest looked up from reference TRBV7-6 and TRBJ2-2): GAGVSQSPRYKVTKRGQDVALRCDPISGHVSLYWYRQALGQGPEFLTYFNYEAQQDKSGLPNDRFSAERPEGSISTLTIQRTEQRDSAMYRCASSLGVGELFFGEGSRLTVL.

This chain connects TRBV29-1 to TRBJ2-3; D call uncertain. Germline values: CDR1 SQVTM, CDR2 ANQGSEA. The CDR3 is made up of 14 amino acids. Between the trimmed V and J ends, which lost 5 bases and 2 bases, there was a span of 14 bases. The CDR3 DNA reads TGCAGCGTTCTTAAGAGCCTATACACAGATACGCAGTATTTT. Amino acid sequence: CSVLKSLYTDTQYF.

This clonotype has ten or more counts. This rearrangement joins TRBV13 to TRBJ2-7, with no clear D. Germline assignment: CDR1 PRHDT and CDR2 FYEKMQ (reference sequence). The CDR3 runs 11 residues. V shed 0 bases and J shed 5 bases, with 2 bases lying between them. DNA of the CDR3: TGTGCCAGCAGCTTAGGTCACGAGCAGTACTTC. Amino acids: CASSLGHEQYF.

V and J are TRBV20-1 and TRBJ2-3; D tentatively reads TRBD1 or TRBD2 (5 bases each). Germline V lookup: CDR1 DFQATT, CDR2 SNEGSKA (reference sequence). Trimming cost V 4 bases and J 5 bases, with 13 bases left between them. The CDR3 is 13 residues long. Here the CDR3 reads CSATGSDIDTQYF. The CDR3 DNA reads TGCAGTGCTACAGGGAGTGATATAGATACGCAGTATTTT.

The chain joins TRBV29-1 to TRBJ2-5; D is unresolved. The CDR3 runs 12 residues. Germline V gene lookup returns CDR1 SQVTM and CDR2 ANQGSEA. Trimming pared 4 bases from V and 2 bases from J, leaving 8 bases between. The DNA for the CDR3 is TGCAGCGTTGGGGTGGGACAAGAGACCCAGTACTTC. This translates into CSVGVGQETQYF.

This clonotype was observed a handful of times. The chain has TRBV14 and TRBJ2-7, with D hard to call. CDR3 size: 14 residues. Germline CDR1 is SGHDN and CDR2 is FVKESK. Trimming removed 2 bases at V and 2 bases at J, with 10 bases between. The CDR3 DNA sequence: TGTGCCAGCAGCCAACGCGGCAGAGCCTACGAGCAGTACTTC. This translates into CASSQRGRAYEQYF.

The chain carries TRBV3-1 and TRBJ2-7, with 7 positions matching TRBD2. From germline, CDR1 is LGHDT and CDR2 YNNKEL (reference sequence). V trimming: 5 bases; J trimming: 0 bases; junction bases outside the gene matches: 13. The length of the CDR3 is 17 residues. The CDR3 nucleotides read TGTGCCAGCAGCTCCTGGTCCACTGAGCGGGGCTCCTACGAGCAGTACTTC. As protein: CASSSWSTERGSYEQYF.

Many counts were recorded for this clonotype. This chain connects TRBV20-1 to TRBJ2-1; D perhaps matches TRBD1 (6 bases). In germline, CDR1 is DFQATT, CDR2 SNEGSKA (reference sequence). The CDR3 runs to 14 residues. Trimming removed 5 bases from V and 4 bases from J, with 15 bases in between. The CDR3 reads CSAGRQVMYNEQFF. The CDR3 coding sequence is TGCAGTGCTGGGAGACAGGTTATGTACAATGAGCAGTTCTTC.

This clonotype was counted many times. J is TRBJ2-3 and V is TRBV2, with 9 bases that match TRBD2. The V segment lost 6 bases and the J segment 0 bases; nucleotides outside the gene matches: 4. The CDR3 contains 15 residues. Looked up from germline, CDR1 is SNHLY and CDR2 is FYNNEI. CDR3 sequence: CASSPGTSSTDTQYF. CDR3 in DNA: TGTGCCAGCAGCCCCGGGACTAGCAGCACAGATACGCAGTATTTT.

In this sample, this clonotype turned up many times. The J gene is TRBJ2-3, the V gene TRBV7-2; 8 positions match TRBD1. CDR1 and CDR2 (germline): SGHTA, FQGNSA. V lost 2 bases and J lost 2; bases outside the gene matches: 3. This CDR3 region has 15 residues. CDR3 region: CASSLPGQVTDTQYF. CDR3 nucleotides: TGTGCCAGCAGCTTACCGGGACAGGTCACAGATACGCAGTATTTT.

Turning to this clonotype: A clone one base away is much larger, so this may be a read error. The rearrangement joins TRBV5-1 to TRBJ1-1, with 7 nucleotides matching TRBD1. The V gene's germline CDR1 is SGHRS and CDR2 YFSETQ. The CDR3 sequence is 14 residues long. V gave up 4 bases and J gave up 4 bases; unmatched junction bases: 7. The DNA for the CDR3 is TGCGCCAGCAGCCCACAGGGGCCGGGCACTGAAGCTTTCTTT. Its protein product is CASSPQGPGTEAFF.

This clonotype has more than one count but fewer than ten. The chain links TRBV7-3 to TRBJ2-3, with D tentatively TRBD1 or TRBD2 (5 bases each). Trimming removed 5 bases from V and 2 bases from J, with 17 bases in between. Germline assignment: CDR1 SGHTA and CDR2 FQGTGA. This CDR3 is built from 16 residues. This chain's CDR3 is CASSRGVDRTTDTQYF. The CDR3 DNA is TGTGCCAGCAGCAGAGGGGTCGACAGAACCACAGATACGCAGTATTTT.

This clonotype was observed at least ten times. The chain links TRBV21-1 to TRBJ2-4; the D call of TRBD2 is as the table states it, not checked on the DNA. TRBV21-1 is marked as a pseudogene. The CDR3 extends over 16 amino acids. The CDR3: CASSKVTERDKNIQYF. CDR3 DNA: TGTGCCAGCAGCAAAGTAACAGAGCGGGACAAAAACATTCAGTACTTC.

This clonotype was seen many times. In DNA form, the CDR3 reads TGTGCCAGCACTCGCGGGACAGGGGGCGGAAGGTCCTACAATGAGCAGTTCTTC. It codes for CASTRGTGGGRSYNEQFF. The V call is TRBV9, the J call TRBJ2-1; TRBD1 matches 12 bases. The V and J ends lost 6 bases and 1 base, in that order; junction bases with no gene match: 11. The germline gives CDR1 SGDLS, CDR2 YYNGEE. The CDR3 consists of 18 residues.

This clonotype was observed at least ten times. The gene calls are TRBV9 and TRBJ2-1, with D hard to call. Germline V gene lookup returns CDR1 SGDLS and CDR2 YYNGEE. V was pared by 5 bases and J by 0 bases, with 12 bases between. This CDR3 is 15 amino acids long. The CDR3 region is CASSELGVSYNEQFF. Written as DNA, the CDR3 is TGTGCCAGCAGTGAATTGGGCGTCTCCTACAATGAGCAGTTCTTC.

This clonotype was found many times. V gene TRBV7-3 combines with J gene TRBJ2-5, with D tentatively TRBD1 or TRBD2 (6 bases each). The CDR3 is 14 amino acids. The germline gives CDR1 SGHTA, CDR2 FQGTGA. The germline V and J ends were trimmed by 1 base and 7 bases, with 13 bases remaining between them. This CDR3 is CASSLSGGPTTQYF. The CDR3 bases are TGTGCCAGCAGCTTAAGTGGGGGGCCCACGACCCAGTACTTC.

The chain is built from TRBV7-9 and TRBJ2-7; a possible D gene is TRBD1 (5 bases). Germline V gene sequence: CDR1 SEHNR, CDR2 FQNEAQ (reference sequence). Trimming removed 2 bases at V and 2 bases at J, with 13 bases between. The CDR3 runs to 15 residues. In DNA, the CDR3 is TGTGCCAGCAGCTTAAGGCAGGGCCTAACCTACGAGCAGTACTTC. This encodes CASSLRQGLTYEQYF.

This clonotype has just one count. The chain employs TRBV6-5 and TRBJ2-2; TRBD2 matches at 9 bases. With 6 bases clipped from V and 10 bases from J, the junction kept 9 bases outside the gene matches. CDR1 and CDR2 (germline): MNHEY, SVGAGI. The CDR3 has 14 residues. The CDR3 DNA sequence: TGTGCCAGCAGGGGAGCGGGAGGCCGCATGGAGCTGTTTTTT. This encodes CASRGAGGRMELFF.

About this clonotype: This may arise from a read error, as a much more abundant clone is one base away. The rearrangement uses TRBV20-1 and TRBJ2-7; 12 bases align to TRBD1. CDR3 length equals 15 residues. CDR1 DFQATT and CDR2 SNEGSKA come from the germline V gene (reference sequence). The CDR3 reads CRANRRDRGPYEQYF. In DNA form, the CDR3 reads TGCAGAGCTAATCGCCGGGACAGGGGGCCCTACGAGCAGTACTTC.

This clonotype has at least ten counts. The V and J genes are TRBV7-2 and TRBJ2-1, with 7 bases aligning to TRBD1. J was trimmed by 10 bases and V by 1 base; bases with no gene match: 4. Germline lookup yields CDR1 SGHTA and CDR2 FQGNSA. The CDR3 spans 13 residues. DNA for the CDR3: TGTGCCAGCAGCTTAGTAAAAGGGGGCGAGCAGTTCTTC. Translation: CASSLVKGGEQFF.

The chain couples TRBV18 to TRBJ2-5; TRBD1 is a possible D gene (5 bases). Germline V gene sequence: CDR1 KGHSH, CDR2 LQKENI. Between the trimmed V and J ends, which lost 1 base and 2 bases, there was a span of 11 bases. CDR3 length: 15 residues. CDR3 nucleotide sequence: TGTGCCAGCTCACCACAAAGACAGCCACAAGAGACCCAGTACTTC. Protein sequence: CASSPQRQPQETQYF.

By share, this clonotype ranks as medium-sized. This chain's CDR3 is CASSRPPVGSTDTQYF. The CDR3 DNA is TGTGCCAGCAGTCGTCCGCCAGTCGGTAGCACAGATACGCAGTATTTT. This chain links TRBV2 with TRBJ2-3; no definite D call. Germline V gene sequence: CDR1 SNHLY, CDR2 FYNNEI. The germline V and J ends were trimmed by 5 bases and 0 bases, with 15 bases remaining between them. The CDR3 extends over 16 amino acids. Complete variable domain (other parts from reference TRBV2 and TRBJ2-3): EPEVTQTPSHQVTQMGQEVILRCVPISNHLYFYWYRQILGQKVEFLVSFYNNEISEKSEIFDDQFSVERPDGSNFTLKIRSTKLEDSAMYFCASSRPPVGSTDTQYFGPGTRLTVL.

This clonotype occurred many times. The chain employs TRBV29-1 and TRBJ2-5, with D unclear. Trimming removed 5 bases from V and 2 bases from J, with 3 bases in between. Germline CDR1 SQVTM, CDR2 ANQGSEA. This CDR3 contains 10 residues. The CDR3 protein is CSVLQETQYF. CDR3 sequence (DNA): TGCAGCGTTCTTCAAGAGACCCAGTACTTC.

This clonotype was counted many times. The chain uses TRBV5-1 and TRBJ2-7; D perhaps matches TRBD1 (6 bases). CDR3 length: 14 amino acids. With 4 bases removed from V and 0 bases from J, the gap between germline ends came to 11 bases. Germline V gene lookup returns CDR1 SGHRS and CDR2 YFSETQ. This CDR3 reads CASSPGTLSYEQYF. As DNA, the CDR3 is TGCGCCAGCAGCCCCGGGACACTCTCCTACGAGCAGTACTTC.

This clonotype appeared many times. The chain employs TRBV11-2 and TRBJ2-1, with unresolved D. The CDR3 sequence is 12 residues long. CDR1 SGHAT and CDR2 FQNNGV come from the germline V gene. The V and J ends lost 4 bases and 6 bases respectively, with 7 bases between them. The CDR3, as DNA: TGTGCCAGCAGCTCTATGGGCAATGAGCAGTTCTTC. Its protein product is CASSSMGNEQFF.

This clonotype appeared a few times. This sequence joins TRBV7-9 and TRBJ2-2; 14 nucleotides match TRBD2. Germline V lookup: CDR1 SEHNR, CDR2 FQNEAQ (reference sequence). The length of the CDR3 is 16 residues. V lost 4 bases and J lost 4; bases outside the gene matches: 2. The CDR3 loop is CASSSGLAGVTGELFF. In nucleotides, the CDR3 is TGTGCCAGCAGCTCGGGACTAGCGGGAGTCACCGGGGAGCTGTTTTTT.